The 5 T cell receptor beta chains below were found in one sample sequenced in a study of T-cell memory formation after mild COVID-19. Each CDR3 protein is one row after TCRdb ran MiXCR on the 5' RACE reads. Altogether a few hundred thousand distinct CDR3 sequences are present, around 21% being singletons, with the ten largest covering around an eighth. The specimen sequenced was PBMCs or a T cell subset sorted from them (not recorded which). These receptors were taken from an adult woman who had mild COVID-19 (a few samples of this study predate the infection). Cell type and time point are not known.

This clonotype was counted a few times. The gene calls are TRBV20-1 and TRBJ1-1, with D hard to call. Between the trimmed V and J ends, which lost 3 bases and 2 bases, there was a span of 10 bases. The CDR3 sequence is 13 residues long. Germline CDR1 is DFQATT and CDR2 is SNEGSKA (reference sequence). The CDR3 sequence: CSASRTDNTEAFF. CDR3 bases: TGCAGTGCTAGTCGGACGGATAACACTGAAGCTTTCTTT.

The chain links TRBV7-2 to TRBJ2-1; TRBD1 matches 8 bases. This CDR3 region has 15 residues. In germline, CDR1 is SGHTA, CDR2 FQGNSA. Trimming at V came to 5 bases and at J to 4 bases, leaving 7 bases not matched to a gene. This chain's CDR3 is CASSTQQGAYNEQFF. The CDR3 DNA is TGTGCCAGCAGCACACAGCAGGGGGCGTACAATGAGCAGTTCTTC.

This clonotype was seen a handful of times. V and J are TRBV6-2 or TRBV6-3 and TRBJ2-1; TRBD2 might be the D (6 bases). Trimming removed 0 bases from V and 2 bases from J, with 8 bases in between. CDR1 and CDR2 from the germline V gene are MNHEY and SVGEGT. CDR3 length equals 15 residues. The CDR3 region is CASSYSGLTYNEQFF. The CDR3 DNA follows: TGTGCCAGCAGTTACTCAGGACTAACCTACAATGAGCAGTTCTTC.

This sequence joins TRBV6-2 or TRBV6-3 and TRBJ2-5; TRBD2 agrees at 10 bases. The CDR3 is made up of 15 amino acids. Trimming took 8 bases from V and 5 from J; bases not matched to a gene: 11. Germline lookup yields CDR1 MNHEY and CDR2 SVGEGT. The CDR3 region is CASGLAGVTAETQYF. The CDR3 bases are TGTGCCAGCGGGCTAGCGGGGGTAACAGCGGAGACCCAGTACTTC.

The rearrangement links TRBV7-2 to TRBJ2-7, with 7 bases lining up with TRBD1. The ends lost 5 bases at V and 6 bases at J; junction bases unmatched: 10. The CDR3 has 14 amino acids. The germline V gene encodes CDR1 SGHTA and CDR2 FQGNSA. CDR3 amino acids: CASSQRYRGLEQYF. The DNA of the CDR3 is TGTGCCAGCAGCCAGAGGTACAGGGGTCTCGAGCAGTACTTC. Full variable domain (rest looked up from reference TRBV7-2 and TRBJ2-7): GAGVSQSPSNKVTEKGKDVELRCDPISGHTALYWYRQSLGQGLEFLIYFQGNSAPDKSGLPSDRFSAERTGGSVSTLTIQRTQQEDSAVYLCASSQRYRGLEQYFGPGTRLTVT.